Below, 19 T cell receptor beta chains from the same sample are listed, as sequenced in a study of blood T cell repertoires in COVID-19. Measured with immunoSEQ multiplex PCR; TCRdb has only the in-frame clones, and not every one. Of about 64,000 clones listed, approximately 90% are singletons. Sequencing was carried out using peripheral blood. Receptors were obtained from a human donor in a cohort sampled during active COVID-19.

The chain has TRBV11-2 and TRBJ2-2, with 8 bases lining up with TRBD2. CDR3 length: 18 residues. V shed 2 bases and J 2 bases; nucleotides not matched to a gene: 10. Germline V lookup: CDR1 SGHAT, CDR2 FQNNGV. The CDR3 DNA reads as TGTGCCAGCAGCTTAAACATAATTAGCGGGGAAAACACCGGGGAGCTGTTTTTT. Protein sequence: CASSLNIISGENTGELFF.

The chain has TRBV5-6 and TRBJ2-7; 9 bases map to TRBD2. This CDR3 spans 14 amino acids. Germline V lookup: CDR1 SGHDT, CDR2 YYEEEE. V lost 6 bases to trimming and J lost 1 base; unmatched junction nucleotides: 5. The CDR3 loop is CASTLLAGSYEQYF. CDR3 in DNA: TGTGCCAGCACCCTACTAGCGGGTTCCTACGAGCAGTACTTC.

The chain links TRBV9 to TRBJ2-7; D is unclear. CDR1 is SGDLS, CDR2 YYNGEE, per germline. Trimming removed 2 bases at V and 3 bases at J, with 9 bases between. The CDR3 is 13 residues long. CDR3 loop: CASSVYSDYEQYF. As DNA, the CDR3 is TGTGCCAGCAGCGTGTACAGTGACTACGAGCAGTACTTC.

The chain couples TRBV19 to TRBJ2-7; D not certain. Germline V gene lookup returns CDR1 LNHDA and CDR2 SQIVND (reference sequence). CDR3 length: 12 amino acids. V was trimmed by 3 bases and J by 2 bases, leaving 5 bases between them. The CDR3 nucleotides read TGTGCCAGTAGTATGCGGACCTACGAGCAGTACTTC. This gives the protein CASSMRTYEQYF. The full variable domain, its missing parts supplied by reference TRBV19 and TRBJ2-7, is DGGITQSPKYLFRKEGQNVTLSCEQNLNHDAMYWYRQDPGQGLRLIYYSQIVNDFQKGDIAEGYSVSREKKESFPLTVTSAQKNPTAFYLCASSMRTYEQYFGPGTRLTVT.

The V gene is TRBV6-1, the J gene TRBJ2-1; no definite D call. V lost 1 base and J lost 4, with 11 bases in between. The CDR3 covers 15 residues. The germline gives CDR1 MNHNS, CDR2 SASEGT. The CDR3 loop reads CASSEGPSLYNEQFF. CDR3 coding DNA: TGTGCCAGCAGTGAAGGGCCCTCACTATACAATGAGCAGTTCTTC.

The chain couples TRBV6-2 or TRBV6-3 to TRBJ2-3; D possibly corresponds to TRBD1 (7 bases). V was trimmed by 2 bases and J by 0 bases, leaving 21 bases between them. This CDR3 has 19 residues. The germline V gene encodes CDR1 MNHEY and CDR2 SVGEGT. CDR3 nucleotide sequence: TGTGCCAGCAGTTACCAGCCGCATCTACAGGGGACTAGCACAGATACGCAGTATTTT. Translated: CASSYQPHLQGTSTDTQYF.

The rearrangement uses TRBV5-4 and TRBJ2-7; 7 bases fit TRBD2. Trimming took 5 bases from V and 0 from J; bases not matched to a gene: 5. The germline V gene encodes CDR1 SGHNT and CDR2 YYREEE (reference sequence). The CDR3 extends over 14 amino acids. The CDR3 DNA follows: TGTGCCAGCAGTTCTCGGGACTACTCCTACGAGCAGTACTTC. Its protein product is CASSSRDYSYEQYF.

This chain uses TRBV20-1 with TRBJ2-1; tentative D call: TRBD1 (5 bases). The V end lost 3 bases, the J end lost 4 bases, and 13 bases lay between the germline ends. The CDR3 is made up of 14 amino acids. Germline V gene data show CDR1 as DFQATT and CDR2 as SNEGSKA (reference sequence). CDR3 in amino acids: CSASGAEIYNEQFF. The CDR3, as DNA: TGCAGTGCTAGTGGGGCAGAGATTTACAATGAGCAGTTCTTC.

The V call is TRBV28, the J call TRBJ1-6, with TRBD1 matching 8 bases. Germline loops: CDR1 MDHEN, CDR2 SYDVKM. The CDR3 covers 15 residues. Losses at the gene ends were 10 bases for V and 10 bases for J; bases not matched to a gene: 15. The CDR3 bases are TGTGCCACCAAGGACAGGGTGGGTCGAGACTCACCCCTCCACTTT. It translates to CATKDRVGRDSPLHF.

This clone was seen only a few times. The chain couples TRBV6-2 or TRBV6-3 to TRBJ1-5; D uncertain. The CDR3 runs to 15 residues. Germline loops: CDR1 MNHEY, CDR2 SVGEGT. V was cut by 0 bases and J by 0 bases, with 6 bases left in between. CDR3 DNA sequence: TGTGCCAGCAGTTACTCCCAGAATAGCAATCAGCCCCAGCATTTT. It encodes CASSYSQNSNQPQHF.

The rearrangement joins TRBV6-5 to TRBJ1-2, with TRBD1 as a possible D gene (5 bases). Germline CDR1 reads MNHEY; CDR2 reads SVGAGI. This CDR3 is 16 amino acids long. V lost 4 bases and J 0 bases, leaving 15 bases between the germline ends. CDR3 nucleotides: TGTGCCAGCAGTTCCGGTGGGGGGGGAGCTAACTATGGCTACACCTTC. Protein: CASSSGGGGANYGYTF.

This chain connects TRBV6-2 or TRBV6-3 to TRBJ2-7; D remains ambiguous. V gave up 0 bases and J gave up 2 bases, with 14 bases separating them. CDR1 MNHEY and CDR2 SVGEGT come from the germline V gene. The length of the CDR3 is 16 residues. The CDR3 DNA reads as TGTGCCAGCAGTTACTCCAGAGGAGAGAATGCCTACGAGCAGTACTTC. It yields the protein CASSYSRGENAYEQYF.

The rearrangement uses TRBV5-1 and TRBJ2-2, with 7 bases fitting TRBD2. The CDR3 has 15 residues. The ends lost 4 bases at V and 2 bases at J; junction bases unmatched: 5. In germline, CDR1 is SGHRS, CDR2 YFSETQ. CDR3 in amino acids: CASSGTSDNTGELFF. CDR3 nucleotides: TGCGCCAGCAGCGGAACTAGCGATAACACCGGGGAGCTGTTTTTT.

This clone appeared a single time. This chain joins TRBV6-2 or TRBV6-3 and TRBJ2-1; 11 nucleotides match TRBD2. There are 16 residues in the CDR3. V was pared by 0 bases and J by 8 bases, with 6 bases of the junction left unmatched. CDR1 is MNHEY, CDR2 SVGEGT, per germline. The CDR3 DNA reads TGTGCCAGCAGTTACTCGGTCACTAGCGGGAGCTATGAGCAGTTCTTC. Residues: CASSYSVTSGSYEQFF.

The chain recombines TRBV7-2 with TRBJ2-1, with TRBD2 as a possible D gene (7 bases). Germline-derived CDR1 and CDR2 are SGHTA and FQGNSA. CDR3 length: 15 residues. The ends were cut back, 0 bases at V and 8 bases at J, with 14 bases in the middle. The CDR3 bases are TGTGCCAGCAGCTTAGCGAGGGGGGGCCGGGATGAGCAGTTCTTC. Its protein product is CASSLARGGRDEQFF.

This clone was seen a single time. The chain employs TRBV20-1 and TRBJ1-3, with D perhaps TRBD1 (5 bases). The germline CDR1 and CDR2 sequences are DFQATT and SNEGSKA (reference sequence). Deletions cut 3 bases from V and 7 bases from J, with 16 bases between. This CDR3 has 14 residues. Here the CDR3 reads CSASHPGGMNTIYF. CDR3 nucleotide sequence: TGCAGTGCTAGTCATCCGGGGGGTATGAACACCATATATTTT.

This clone has just a few counts. The chain employs TRBV4-2 and TRBJ2-7; 7 nucleotides match TRBD2. J gave up 0 bases and V 1 base, and 12 bases lay outside the gene matches. The CDR3 is 18 residues long. The germline V gene has CDR1 LGHNA and CDR2 YNFKEQ. As DNA, the CDR3 is TGTGCCAGCAGCCAAGTTATGGGCGGGAGAAGAGGCTCCTACGAGCAGTACTTC. Its protein product is CASSQVMGGRRGSYEQYF.

J is TRBJ2-5 and V is TRBV5-5; a possible D gene is TRBD2 (6 bases). TRBJ2-7 explains the end of the DNA better; the J call may be wrong. The CDR3 sequence is 15 residues long. Germline lookup yields CDR1 SGHKS and CDR2 YYEKEE (reference sequence). The CDR3 is CASSPSGTGAYEQYF. Written as DNA, the CDR3 is TGTGCCAGCAGCCCCAGTGGGACGGGAGCCTACGAGCAGTACTTC.

J is TRBJ2-7 and V is TRBV6-2 or TRBV6-3, with no clear D. CDR3 length: 14 residues. Germline V gene data show CDR1 as MNHEY and CDR2 as SVGEGT. V lost 5 bases and J lost 3, with 14 bases in between. The CDR3 DNA is TGTGCCAGCAGTCCCGGAGTATGGGTCTACGAGCAGTACTTC. Protein sequence: CASSPGVWVYEQYF.